This T cell receptor (beta chain) was recovered during a study of blood T cell repertoires in COVID-19. For the study at large: The study drew acute and convalescent COVID-19 samples from the United States, Italy and Spain. In each case, the material was cDNA or gDNA derived from T cells, B-cell-depleted T cells, or PBMCs.

Original processing methods: Reference gene primer amplification yielded estimated nucleated cell counts. Clones were read by immunoSEQ multiplex PCR, and TCRdb kept only the in-frame ones, dropping some. V and J calls and clone size are those listed in that table; D and trimming were worked out from the DNA. The table lists over 60,000 clones, more than 75% of them singletons, with around a sixth in the top ten. V was pared by 3 bases and J by 7 bases, with 4 bases between. CDR3 length: 11 residues. This TCR came from a human donor in a cohort sampled during active COVID-19. Sequenced material: peripheral blood. The V gene is TRBV12-3 or TRBV12-4, the J gene TRBJ1-3; D remains ambiguous. The CDR3: CASSFSNTIYF. CDR3 coding DNA: TGTGCCAGCAGTTTTAGTAACACCATATATTTT.